The clone carrying this T cell receptor beta chain has just one count. Germline V gene sequence: CDR1 SGHTA, CDR2 FQGTGA. This CDR3 is built from 15 residues. The ends lost 2 bases at V and 10 bases at J; junction bases unmatched: 10. This sample is drawn from a study of shared clonotypes between healthy human individuals. Replicate PCRs for sorted subsets used 200 to 250 ng DNA; this equaled tens of thousands of T cell genomes. Measured with immunoSEQ multiplex PCR; TCRdb has only the in-frame clones, and not every one. The sample comprises approximately 2,000,000 clones, around 93% of which are singletons, and around 0.4% rests with the top ten.

The chain employs TRBV7-3 and TRBJ2-1; 8 nucleotides line up with TRBD2. This clonotype was obtained from a man aged 18 to 30 in good health. Some clones in this sample may be carry-over from other donors' samples. Input material: naive CD4+ T cells from PBMCs. Subset: CD45RA+ positively selected. CDR3 DNA: TGTGCCAGCAGCTTAGGACGGCGGGAGGCGGGAGAGCAGTTCTTC. This codes for CASSLGRREAGEQFF. The entire variable domain, with the rest obtained from reference TRBV7-3 and TRBJ2-1, is as follows: GAGVSQTPSNKVTEKGKYVELRCDPISGHTALYWYRQSLGQGPEFLIYFQGTGAADDSGLPNDRFFAVRPEGSVSTLKIQRTERGDSAVYLCASSLGRREAGEQFFGPGTRLTVL.